In its sample, the clone carrying this TCR beta chain was seen a few times. Its antigen is not known. The data derive from a study of T cell responses to AZD1222 COVID-19 vaccine. General observations from the study: Researchers report vaccine-associated CD4 TCRs spanning spike, with dominance at 160-218 and 743-854. Clonal diversity was possibly underestimated, and white British individuals and females predominated among donors.

The germline V gene has CDR1 SEHNR and CDR2 FQNEAQ (reference sequence). With 4 bases removed from V and 2 bases from J, the gap between germline ends came to 18 bases. This CDR3 is built from 17 residues. The protocol was immunoSEQ multiplex PCR, while the TCRdb copy is restricted to in-frame clones and leaves out a portion. The sample shows about 77,000 clones, under 95% of them seen only once. The chain couples TRBV7-9 to TRBJ2-1, with D perhaps TRBD2 (5 bases). The specimen was peripheral blood, collected 28 days after the second AZD1222 dose. This receptor was obtained from an adult who received the AZD1222 COVID-19 vaccine. The CDR3 here is CASSSVRGSATYNEQFF. The CDR3 DNA sequence: TGTGCCAGCAGCTCCGTCCGGGGTTCAGCAACCTACAATGAGCAGTTCTTC. The variable domain in full, with the rest retrieved from reference TRBV7-9 and TRBJ2-1, is DTGVSQNPRHKITKRGQNVTFRCDPISEHNRLYWYRQTLGQGPEFLTYFQNEAQLEKSRLLSDRFSAERPKGSFSTLEIQRTEQGDSAMYLCASSSVRGSATYNEQFFGPGTRLTVL.